Each of the 20 T cell receptor beta chains below was sequenced from the same sample in a study of OX40 agonist ivuxolimab in advanced cancers. Clones were read by immunoSEQ multiplex PCR, and TCRdb kept only the in-frame ones, dropping some. The sample contains 10,000 to 15,000 clones, around four fifths of which appear only once. The sample consisted of CD4+ or CD8+ T cells sorted from blood, taken in a trial of the OX40 agonist ivuxolimab. The origin of the receptors is an adult with an advanced solid tumor such as melanoma, head and neck, liver or kidney cancer.

CDR3: CASSLNHPGDTEAFF. The DNA of the CDR3 is TGTGCCAGCAGCTTAAACCATCCGGGGGACACTGAAGCTTTCTTT. The rearrangement uses TRBV7-9 and TRBJ1-1; D possibly corresponds to TRBD1 (5 bases). The CDR3 loop spans 15 amino acids. Trimming took 2 bases from V and 3 from J, leaving 13 bases between them. The V gene's germline CDR1 is SEHNR and CDR2 FQNEAQ (reference sequence).

The rearrangement joins TRBV19 to TRBJ2-6; D is unclear. Trimming took 5 bases from V and 0 from J, leaving 8 bases between them. Germline V lookup: CDR1 LNHDA, CDR2 SQIVND (reference sequence). CDR3 length: 15 residues. The CDR3 loop reads CASSPSHSGANVLTF. For the CDR3, the DNA is TGTGCCAGTAGTCCCTCCCACTCTGGGGCCAACGTCCTGACTTTC.

The chain carries TRBV30 and TRBJ2-7; TRBD1 or TRBD2 may be the D gene (5 bases each). V lost 4 bases to trimming and J lost 0 bases, with 13 bases between them. The CDR3 extends over 14 amino acids. Per germline, CDR1 GTSNPN and CDR2 SVGIG (reference sequence). CDR3 residues: CAWTPVGDSYEQYF. The CDR3 DNA sequence: TGTGCCTGGACCCCAGTGGGGGACTCCTACGAGCAGTACTTC.

J is TRBJ2-1 and V is TRBV9; the D call may be TRBD1 or TRBD2 (5 bases each). The CDR3 totals 15 residues. Trimming took 5 bases from V and 0 from J, leaving 12 bases between them. CDR1 is SGDLS and CDR2 is YYNGEE in the germline V gene. CDR3: CASRYGTSSYNEQFF. CDR3 nucleotide sequence: TGTGCCAGCAGGTACGGGACGAGCTCCTACAATGAGCAGTTCTTC.

This clone was detected once. The CDR3, as DNA: TGCAGCGTTGTTGCGGACAGGGGATTTGGAAACACCATATATTTT. This gives the protein CSVVADRGFGNTIYF. The J gene is TRBJ1-3, the V gene TRBV29-1; 9 bases fit TRBD1. Trimming at V came to 4 bases and at J to 3 bases, leaving 7 bases not matched to a gene. The germline gives CDR1 SQVTM, CDR2 ANQGSEA. The CDR3 is made up of 15 amino acids.

Regarding this clone: The sample contains more than one DNA sequence encoding this CDR3. This chain links TRBV9 with TRBJ2-5; D possibly corresponds to TRBD2 (6 bases). Germline V gene data show CDR1 as SGDLS and CDR2 as YYNGEE. V dropped 2 bases and J dropped 5 bases, with 13 bases sitting between them. The CDR3 is 14 amino acids. DNA of the CDR3: TGTGCCAGCAGCGTCGCCGGGAGTGAGGAGACCCAGTACTTC. It yields the protein CASSVAGSEETQYF.

Worth noting for this clone: A junction end diverges from the germline sequence, so it may reflect a read error. The chain couples TRBV19 to TRBJ2-1; 16 bases align to TRBD2. Germline loops: CDR1 LNHDA, CDR2 SQIVND (reference sequence). The CDR3 runs 14 residues. The CDR3 here is CASIGGLAGGAWVF. The CDR3 nucleotides read TGTGCCAGTATTGGGGGACTAGCGGGAGGGGCTTGGGTCTTC.

The J gene is TRBJ2-1, the V gene TRBV7-3; D is possibly TRBD2 (5 bases). The germline V and J ends were trimmed by 5 bases and 9 bases, with 14 bases remaining between them. CDR3 size: 13 residues. CDR1 and CDR2 (germline): SGHTA, FQGTGA. The CDR3: CASSPTTSSEQFF. The DNA of the CDR3 is TGTGCCAGCAGCCCGACTACGTCAAGTGAGCAGTTCTTC.

The chain recombines TRBV14 with TRBJ1-1, with D possibly being TRBD1 (5 bases). The length of the CDR3 is 13 residues. V was clipped by 4 bases and J by 2 bases, with 8 bases between them. Germline CDR1 reads SGHDN; CDR2 reads FVKESK. The CDR3 nucleotides are TGTGCCAGCAGCCCCTGGGGCAACACTGAAGCTTTCTTT. This sequence encodes CASSPWGNTEAFF.

This chain links TRBV7-2 with TRBJ1-1, with a weak D call TRBD1 (5 bases). The CDR3 has 15 residues. CDR1 is SGHTA, CDR2 FQGNSA, per germline. With 5 bases removed from V and 3 bases from J, the gap between germline ends came to 16 bases. DNA for the CDR3: TGTGCCAGCAGCCAAAGGTTGGGGGTTTACACTGAAGCTTTCTTT. It specifies CASSQRLGVYTEAFF.

V and J are TRBV7-3 and TRBJ2-2, with a tentative D call TRBD2 (5 bases). Germline-derived CDR1 and CDR2 are SGHTA and FQGTGA. This CDR3 region has 13 residues. V shed 5 bases and J shed 8 bases, with 12 bases lying between them. CDR3 region: CASSVLVAGELFF. The CDR3 DNA follows: TGTGCCAGCAGCGTACTAGTCGCGGGGGAGCTGTTTTTT.

The V and J genes are TRBV4-1 and TRBJ1-2; TRBD1 agrees at 9 bases. The CDR3 extends over 17 amino acids. Unmatched junction bases numbered 9, after V lost 0 bases and J lost 4 bases. Germline CDR1 and CDR2: MGHRA and YSYEKL. This CDR3 reads CASSQDSFGTGLYGYTF. CDR3 in DNA: TGCGCCAGCAGCCAAGATTCTTTCGGGACAGGGCTCTATGGCTACACCTTC.

The V and J genes are TRBV9 and TRBJ1-3, with TRBD1 as a possible D gene (5 bases). V lost 2 bases, J lost 4 bases, and 13 bases lay in between. The germline V gene encodes CDR1 SGDLS and CDR2 YYNGEE. This CDR3 contains 15 residues. The CDR3 sequence is CASSVQGIAGNTIYF. The DNA of the CDR3 is TGTGCCAGCAGCGTGCAGGGAATAGCAGGAAACACCATATATTTT.

In its sample, this clone is medium-sized (0.01 to 0.1%). This chain connects TRBV5-6 to TRBJ1-6; D not resolved. CDR1 SGHDT and CDR2 YYEEEE come from the germline V gene. Deletions cut 1 base from V and 11 bases from J, with 13 bases between. This CDR3 region has 14 residues. The CDR3: CASSLIGLVAPLHF. CDR3 DNA: TGTGCCAGCAGCTTGATTGGCCTGGTGGCACCCCTCCACTTT.

The chain is built from TRBV27 and TRBJ2-7, with 10 bases aligning to TRBD2. J was trimmed by 1 base and V by 6 bases; bases with no gene match: 15. The CDR3 is 18 amino acids. Germline values: CDR1 MNHEY, CDR2 SMNVEV (reference sequence). The CDR3 protein is CASSSRVEPSGRSYEQYF. The CDR3 DNA reads TGTGCCAGCAGCTCTAGGGTGGAGCCTAGCGGGAGATCCTACGAGCAGTACTTC.

V is TRBV6-5 and J is TRBJ2-5; D remains ambiguous. The CDR3 spans 10 residues. With 10 bases removed from V and 5 bases from J, the gap between germline ends came to 8 bases. The germline CDR1 and CDR2 sequences are MNHEY and SVGAGI. Here the CDR3 DNA reads TGTGCCACCTTAGGGGAGACCCAGTACTTC. Translating gives CATLGETQYF.

This clone showed up just once. The chain joins TRBV7-9 to TRBJ1-2; D uncertain. Trimming stripped 4 bases from V and 3 bases from J, with 9 bases between. CDR3 length: 13 amino acids. The V gene's germline CDR1 is SEHNR and CDR2 FQNEAQ (reference sequence). In DNA, the CDR3 is TGTGCCAGCAGCTCGGCGGAGGACTATGGCTACACCTTC. Amino acid sequence: CASSSAEDYGYTF.

This clone was picked up a small number of times. DNA for the CDR3: TGTGCCAGCAGTTTTGACAGGATTCCTGGCTACACCTTC. Translated: CASSFDRIPGYTF. The chain is built from TRBV28 and TRBJ1-2; D is possibly TRBD1 (6 bases). The ends were cut back, 3 bases at V and 7 bases at J, with 12 bases in the middle. The CDR3 is made up of 13 amino acids. Germline V gene sequence: CDR1 MDHEN, CDR2 SYDVKM.

V gene TRBV6-1 combines with J gene TRBJ2-7; 11 nucleotides line up with TRBD1. The CDR3 consists of 15 residues. Germline V gene sequence: CDR1 MNHNS, CDR2 SASEGT. The J segment lost 0 bases and the V segment lost 4 bases, leaving 2 bases of the junction unmatched. In DNA, the CDR3 is TGTGCCAGCAGTGCCGGGACAGGGGGCTCCTACGAGCAGTACTTC. Protein: CASSAGTGGSYEQYF.

Only a few counts were recorded for this clone. The gene calls are TRBV19 and TRBJ1-5, with 9 bases fitting TRBD1. V lost 4 bases, J lost 5 bases, and 9 bases stayed unmatched. Germline V gene sequence: CDR1 LNHDA, CDR2 SQIVND (reference sequence). The CDR3 spans 16 residues. CDR3 protein: CASSTPGQGWDQPQHF. The CDR3 DNA reads as TGTGCCAGTAGTACCCCGGGACAGGGTTGGGATCAGCCCCAGCATTTT. The variable domain in full, completed from reference TRBV19 and TRBJ1-5, reads DGGITQSPKYLFRKEGQNVTLSCEQNLNHDAMYWYRQDPGQGLRLIYYSQIVNDFQKGDIAEGYSVSREKKESFPLTVTSAQKNPTAFYLCASSTPGQGWDQPQHFGDGTRLSIL.